Listed here are 32 T cell receptor beta chains from one sample, sequenced in a study of Ad26.COV2.S vaccination and SARS-CoV-2 variants. The treatment is: around 19 received Ad26.COV2.S at low or high dose, single or two shots; about 5 received placebo; per-sample allocation not given. Specimen acquisition occurred on day 63 following the initial vaccine or placebo injection. Some clones are missing from TCRdb's copy, which holds only in-frame ones; the method was immunoSEQ multiplex PCR. The data contain hundreds of thousands of clones, 80% to 90% of them singletons. The material sequenced was peripheral blood, taken in a trial of Ad26.COV2.S vaccine versus placebo. Receptors were obtained from a person between 18 and 59 years old who received the Ad26.COV2.S COVID-19 vaccine or a placebo.

The chain combines TRBV9 with TRBJ1-3; D unresolved. CDR3 size: 14 residues. Trimming took 4 bases from V and 3 from J, leaving 11 bases between them. Germline CDR1 is SGDLS and CDR2 is YYNGEE. The CDR3 reads CASSPHRSGNTIYF. In DNA, the CDR3 is TGTGCCAGCAGCCCTCACAGAAGTGGAAACACCATATATTTT.

The CDR3 DNA reads as TGCGCCAGCAGCCAATATGGGGGTCAAAAACTGTTTTTT. Translated, it gives CASSQYGGQKLFF. The chain is built from TRBV4-3 and TRBJ1-4; D is possibly TRBD1 (5 bases). V was trimmed by 2 bases and J by 9 bases, leaving 10 bases between them. Looked up from germline, CDR1 is LGHNA and CDR2 is YSLEER. The CDR3 spans 13 residues.

The chain couples TRBV4-1 to TRBJ1-2; TRBD1 is a possible D gene (6 bases). The CDR3 covers 16 residues. Trimming left V 2 bases short and J 4 bases short, with 17 bases between. The germline V gene encodes CDR1 MGHRA and CDR2 YSYEKL. The CDR3 protein is CASSQRQRGRSYGYTF. CDR3 nucleotides: TGCGCCAGCAGCCAAAGGCAAAGGGGGAGAAGCTATGGCTACACCTTC.

This clone appeared many times. The chain couples TRBV6-5 to TRBJ2-1, with D unresolved. Looked up from germline, CDR1 is MNHEY and CDR2 is SVGAGI. The CDR3 length is 15 residues. V lost 8 bases and J 0 bases, leaving 14 bases between the germline ends. The CDR3 DNA follows: TGTGCCAGCGGGCTTGGGCTCAACTCCTACAATGAGCAGTTCTTC. Its translation: CASGLGLNSYNEQFF.

The chain employs TRBV29-1 and TRBJ2-5; 13 bases line up with TRBD2. The V and J ends lost 6 bases and 5 bases, in that order; junction bases with no gene match: 6. This CDR3 comprises 14 residues. In germline, CDR1 is SQVTM, CDR2 ANQGSEA. The CDR3: CSVAGLAGSETQYF. The CDR3 nucleotides read TGCAGCGTCGCGGGACTAGCGGGATCGGAGACCCAGTACTTC.

In its sample, this clone was seen once. The rearrangement links TRBV30 to TRBJ2-7; TRBD1 is a possible D gene (6 bases). CDR1 is GTSNPN, CDR2 SVGIG, per germline (reference sequence). This CDR3 region has 12 residues. V was trimmed by 3 bases and J by 4 bases, leaving 10 bases between them. The CDR3 loop is CAWRSGEYEQYF. CDR3 coding DNA: TGTGCCTGGAGGTCAGGGGAGTACGAGCAGTACTTC.

This chain uses TRBV19 with TRBJ1-1; D gene unclear. CDR1 is LNHDA and CDR2 is SQIVND in the germline V gene (reference sequence). The germline V and J ends were trimmed by 3 bases and 4 bases, with 6 bases remaining between them. The CDR3 runs to 12 residues. CDR3 sequence reads: CASSIGFTEAFF. The CDR3 bases are TGTGCCAGTAGTATTGGATTCACTGAAGCTTTCTTT. The full variable domain, completed using reference TRBV19 and TRBJ1-1, is DGGITQSPKYLFRKEGQNVTLSCEQNLNHDAMYWYRQDPGQGLRLIYYSQIVNDFQKGDIAEGYSVSREKKESFPLTVTSAQKNPTAFYLCASSIGFTEAFFGQGTRLTVV.

The chain has TRBV5-4 and TRBJ2-2, with TRBD2 as a possible D gene (5 bases). The CDR3 has 13 residues. The germline V and J ends were trimmed by 4 bases and 5 bases, with 9 bases remaining between them. Germline lookup yields CDR1 SGHNT and CDR2 YYREEE (reference sequence). CDR3: CASSLDFTGELFF. The CDR3 DNA sequence: TGTGCCAGCAGCCTGGACTTTACCGGGGAGCTGTTTTTT.

The V gene is TRBV7-2, the J gene TRBJ2-3; D assignment may be TRBD1 or TRBD2 (5 bases each). The CDR3 has 14 residues. The ends were cut back, 1 base at V and 7 bases at J, with 12 bases in the middle. The germline V gene has CDR1 SGHTA and CDR2 FQGNSA. This chain's CDR3 is CASSLGVGGNTQYF. The CDR3 DNA reads as TGTGCCAGCAGCTTAGGAGTTGGGGGAAATACGCAGTATTTT.

The chain recombines TRBV11-2 with TRBJ1-2; D is undetermined. This CDR3 region has 13 residues. Germline CDR1 and CDR2: SGHAT and FQNNGV. Trimming stripped 4 bases from V and 4 bases from J, with 10 bases between. The CDR3 DNA reads TGTGCCAGCAGCTCCCCGCAAGGCTATGGCTACACCTTC. Protein product: CASSSPQGYGYTF.

The rearrangement joins TRBV24-1 to TRBJ2-1; either TRBD1 or TRBD2 may fit D (5 bases each). Trimming stripped 4 bases from V and 0 bases from J, with 12 bases between. Germline assignment: CDR1 KGHDR and CDR2 SFDVKD. The CDR3 covers 16 residues. CDR3: CATSDQTGGSYNEQFF. DNA of the CDR3: TGTGCCACCAGTGACCAGACTGGGGGCTCCTACAATGAGCAGTTCTTC.

This clone occurred once. Other DNA sequences within the sample encode an identical CDR3. The chain is built from TRBV6-5 and TRBJ1-2, with unresolved D. CDR1 and CDR2 from the germline V gene are MNHEY and SVGAGI. Trimming took off 6 bases at V and 4 bases at J, with 6 bases between the two ends. This CDR3 contains 11 residues. The CDR3 here is CASSSPYGYTF. The CDR3 DNA sequence: TGTGCCAGCAGCTCCCCCTATGGCTACACCTTC.

The V gene is TRBV5-1, the J gene TRBJ2-3; 11 positions agree with TRBD2. V shed 2 bases and J 4 bases; nucleotides not matched to a gene: 6. This CDR3 contains 16 residues. CDR1 and CDR2 from the germline V gene are SGHRS and YFSETQ. The chain's CDR3 is CASSFSGGAGADTQYF. The CDR3 coding sequence is TGCGCCAGCAGCTTTAGCGGGGGGGCTGGGGCAGATACGCAGTATTTT.

This clone was detected only once. The rearrangement joins TRBV18 to TRBJ2-2; 8 nucleotides align to TRBD2. This CDR3 has 16 amino acids. Unmatched junction bases numbered 5, after V lost 1 base and J lost 4 bases. CDR1 and CDR2 (germline): KGHSH, LQKENI. Here the CDR3 reads CASSPRTGGLTGELFF. The CDR3 DNA follows: TGTGCCAGCTCACCACGGACGGGGGGGCTCACCGGGGAGCTGTTTTTT.

The gene calls are TRBV7-2 and TRBJ2-3; D perhaps matches TRBD2 (6 bases). The V end was cut by 3 bases, the J end by 4 bases, with 17 bases between. The CDR3 is made up of 16 amino acids. The germline CDR1 and CDR2 sequences are SGHTA and FQGNSA. CDR3 nucleotide sequence: TGTGCCAGCAGCTTCCCTTTGCGGGGCCCCCCAGATACGCAGTATTTT. This gives the protein CASSFPLRGPPDTQYF.

J is TRBJ1-4 and V is TRBV19, with 7 nucleotides matching TRBD1. Germline loops: CDR1 LNHDA, CDR2 SQIVND (reference sequence). The CDR3 consists of 16 residues. V gave up 6 bases and J gave up 5 bases; unmatched junction bases: 12. CDR3 sequence (DNA): TGTGCCAGTAGCCTACTACGACAGGGTACCAATGAAAAACTGTTTTTT. Translation: CASSLLRQGTNEKLFF.

The chain combines TRBV27 with TRBJ2-3, with unresolved D. V lost 6 bases and J lost 2, with 12 bases in between. This CDR3 region has 14 residues. CDR1 MNHEY and CDR2 SMNVEV come from the germline V gene (reference sequence). For the CDR3, the DNA is TGTGCCAGCAGAACTAACGGCGCCACAGATACGCAGTATTTT. Protein: CASRTNGATDTQYF.

V is TRBV19 and J is TRBJ1-1; D gene ambiguous. CDR3 length equals 11 residues. Trimming pared 3 bases from V and 8 bases from J, leaving 7 bases between. The germline V gene encodes CDR1 LNHDA and CDR2 SQIVND (reference sequence). The CDR3 loop is CASSISREAFF. CDR3 DNA: TGTGCCAGTAGTATTTCCAGGGAAGCTTTCTTT.

This clone came up once. The J gene is TRBJ2-3, the V gene TRBV19; D perhaps matches TRBD1 (5 bases). The germline gives CDR1 LNHDA, CDR2 SQIVND (reference sequence). The CDR3 runs 14 residues. V lost 3 bases to trimming and J lost 2 bases, with 9 bases between them. In DNA, the CDR3 is TGTGCCAGTAGTATCCAGGGAACCACAGATACGCAGTATTTT. Amino acid sequence: CASSIQGTTDTQYF.

The genes are TRBV4-2 and TRBJ1-2; possibly TRBD1 for D (6 bases). In germline, CDR1 is LGHNA, CDR2 YNFKEQ. Trimming left V 3 bases short and J 4 bases short, with 15 bases between. CDR3 length: 15 amino acids. The chain's CDR3 is CASSHPLGGGYGYTF. For the CDR3, the DNA is TGTGCCAGCAGCCACCCTCTGGGGGGCGGCTATGGCTACACCTTC.

V and J are TRBV11-3 and TRBJ2-1; no reliable D call. Trimming left V 3 bases short and J 9 bases short, with 15 bases between. The CDR3 length is 14 residues. The germline CDR1 and CDR2 sequences are SGHNT and YENEEA. DNA for the CDR3: TGTGCCAGCAGCTTTTTCTTTCGGGCTATTGAGCAGTTCTTC. Amino acid sequence: CASSFFFRAIEQFF.

The chain couples TRBV12-1 to TRBJ1-5; whether TRBD1, the table's D call, matches the DNA was not checked. TRBV12-1 is classified as a pseudogene. The CDR3 runs to 17 residues. The CDR3 spells CASNLQTGGDSNQPQHF. The CDR3 nucleotides read TGTGCCAGCAACCTCCAGACAGGGGGGGATAGCAATCAGCCCCAGCATTTT.

This sequence joins TRBV5-1 and TRBJ2-3; no clear D. Germline V CDR1 and CDR2: SGHRS, YFSETQ. Trimming stripped 2 bases from V and 5 bases from J, with 9 bases between. CDR3 length: 13 residues. The CDR3 bases are TGCGCCAGCAGCTTTGAAATCAGAGATACGCAGTATTTT. Residues: CASSFEIRDTQYF.

The chain has TRBV10-2 and TRBJ2-1; D is tentatively TRBD1 or TRBD2 (5 bases each). Trimming removed 4 bases at V and 6 bases at J, with 19 bases between. The CDR3 is 16 residues long. Germline values: CDR1 WSHSY, CDR2 SAAADI. For the CDR3, the DNA is TGCGCCAGCAGTGGGGAAGCCGGTGGGGCGGGCAATGAGCAGTTCTTC. As protein: CASSGEAGGAGNEQFF.

This clone has just one count. The gene calls are TRBV6-2 or TRBV6-3 and TRBJ2-1; no definite D call. This CDR3 comprises 11 residues. Germline V gives CDR1 MNHEY, CDR2 SVGEGT. V was pared by 2 bases and J by 14 bases, with 10 bases between. The CDR3 sequence: CASSYASWEFF. Written as DNA, the CDR3 is TGTGCCAGCAGTTACGCTTCCTGGGAGTTCTTC.

The rearrangement links TRBV7-9 to TRBJ2-5; 7 bases line up with TRBD1. CDR1 SEHNR and CDR2 FQNEAQ come from the germline V gene (reference sequence). CDR3 length: 17 residues. The V segment lost 4 bases and the J segment 0 bases; nucleotides outside the gene matches: 11. CDR3 DNA: TGTGCCAGCAGCTATGGGACAGCCAAATCGTACCAAGAGACCCAGTACTTC. Amino acids: CASSYGTAKSYQETQYF.

The rearrangement joins TRBV3-1 (or the pseudogene TRBV3-2) to TRBJ1-6, with unresolved D. The CDR3 length is 15 residues. Germline CDR1 is LGHDT and CDR2 is YNNKEL (reference sequence). With 1 base removed from V and 7 bases from J, the gap between germline ends came to 11 bases. DNA of the CDR3: TGTGCCAGCAGCCAAGGGGCCCGAACGAATTCACCCCTCCACTTT. Its translation: CASSQGARTNSPLHF.

J is TRBJ2-5 and V is TRBV3-1 (or the pseudogene TRBV3-2), with 13 bases lining up with TRBD2. The CDR3 sequence is 17 residues long. Per the germline V gene, CDR1 is LGHDT and CDR2 is YNNKEL (reference sequence). V lost 4 bases and J lost 10; bases outside the gene matches: 15. As DNA, the CDR3 is TGTGCCAGCAGCCCCGGACTAGCGGGGGCCCCCCAGGGGGGCCAGTACTTC. Translated: CASSPGLAGAPQGGQYF.

CDR3: CASSDDRGPGETQYF. In nucleotides, the CDR3 is TGTGCCAGCAGTGATGACAGGGGCCCCGGAGAGACCCAGTACTTC. This sequence joins TRBV25-1 and TRBJ2-5; 8 bases agree with TRBD1. Trimming removed 3 bases from V and 4 bases from J; junction bases left unmatched: 7. This CDR3 region has 15 residues. Germline V lookup: CDR1 MGHDK, CDR2 SYGVNS.

This clone was seen a few times. This chain links TRBV28 with TRBJ2-7, with 7 bases aligning to TRBD2. CDR3 size: 14 residues. Germline trimming cut 7 bases from V and 3 bases from J; bases unmatched to any gene: 9. Germline loops: CDR1 MDHEN, CDR2 SYDVKM. For the CDR3, the DNA is TGTGCCAGCAACACGAGAGGGAGGGGCTACGAGCAGTACTTC. This translates into CASNTRGRGYEQYF.

The V and J genes are TRBV2 and TRBJ2-5; the D is unclear. The CDR3 has 13 amino acids. The ends were cut back, 6 bases at V and 0 bases at J, with 8 bases in the middle. The germline gives CDR1 SNHLY, CDR2 FYNNEI. CDR3 in DNA: TGTGCCAGCAGAGATCCCCACCAAGAGACCCAGTACTTC. This encodes CASRDPHQETQYF. The full variable domain, completed using reference TRBV2 and TRBJ2-5, is EPEVTQTPSHQVTQMGQEVILRCVPISNHLYFYWYRQILGQKVEFLVSFYNNEISEKSEIFDDQFSVERPDGSNFTLKIRSTKLEDSAMYFCASRDPHQETQYFGPGTRLLVL.

This clone was seen once. The chain uses TRBV7-6 and TRBJ2-1; 7 positions agree with TRBD1. CDR1 SGHVS and CDR2 FNYEAQ come from the germline V gene. This CDR3 has 14 amino acids. J gave up 2 bases and V 5 bases, and 3 bases lay outside the gene matches. The CDR3 nucleotides are TGTGCCAGCAGCCGGGGACAGACCTACAATGAGCAGTTCTTC. It encodes CASSRGQTYNEQFF. Variable domain in full (rest from reference TRBV7-6 and TRBJ2-1): GAGVSQSPRYKVTKRGQDVALRCDPISGHVSLYWYRQALGQGPEFLTYFNYEAQQDKSGLPNDRFSAERPEGSISTLTIQRTEQRDSAMYRCASSRGQTYNEQFFGPGTRLTVL.